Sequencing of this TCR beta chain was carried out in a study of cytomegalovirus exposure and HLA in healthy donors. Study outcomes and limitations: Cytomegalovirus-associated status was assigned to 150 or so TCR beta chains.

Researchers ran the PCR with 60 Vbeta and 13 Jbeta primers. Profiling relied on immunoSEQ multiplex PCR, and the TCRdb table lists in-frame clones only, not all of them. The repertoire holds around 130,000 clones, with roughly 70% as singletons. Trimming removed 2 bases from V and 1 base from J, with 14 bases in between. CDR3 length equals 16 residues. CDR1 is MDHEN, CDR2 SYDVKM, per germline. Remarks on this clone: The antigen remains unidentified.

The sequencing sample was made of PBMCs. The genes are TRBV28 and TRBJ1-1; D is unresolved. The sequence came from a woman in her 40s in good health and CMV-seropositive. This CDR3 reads CASSLNPTRQNTEAFF. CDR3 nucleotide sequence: TGTGCCAGCAGTTTAAATCCTACTCGTCAGAACACTGAAGCTTTCTTT.